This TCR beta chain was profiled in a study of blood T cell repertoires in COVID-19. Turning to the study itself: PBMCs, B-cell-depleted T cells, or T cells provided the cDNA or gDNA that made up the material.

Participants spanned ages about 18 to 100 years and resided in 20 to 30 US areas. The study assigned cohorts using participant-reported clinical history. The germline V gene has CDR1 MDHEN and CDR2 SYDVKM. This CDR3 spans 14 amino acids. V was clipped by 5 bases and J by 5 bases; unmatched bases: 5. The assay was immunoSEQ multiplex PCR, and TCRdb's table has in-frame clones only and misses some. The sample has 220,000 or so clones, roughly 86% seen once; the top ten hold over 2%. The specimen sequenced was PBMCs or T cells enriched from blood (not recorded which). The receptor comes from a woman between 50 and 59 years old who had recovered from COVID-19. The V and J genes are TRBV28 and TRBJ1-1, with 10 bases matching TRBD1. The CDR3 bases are TGTGCCAGCAGTCACCGGGACAGGGGAACTGAAGCTTTCTTT. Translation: CASSHRDRGTEAFF.